This TCR beta chain is drawn from a study of post-analysis software for immune sequencing data. Whole-study context: Some patients lacked subtype; others had relapsing-remitting, secondary progressive or progressive-relapsing disease. Study-level points and caveats: When compared against controls, multiple sclerosis patients showed significantly lower normalized Chao1 diversity. Same-batch preparations were strongly co-clustered by F measure. Patients showed TRBV5-6, TRBV5-1 and TRBV20-1 among a few TRBV segments more frequent than in controls.

With respect to this clonotype: Its antigen remains unknown. One base away lies a much larger clone, so this may be a sequencing read error.

This CDR3 comprises 14 residues. With V trimmed by 6 bases and J by 4 bases, 2 bases remained unmatched. The TCR beta cDNA libraries contained unique molecular identifiers. Approximately 550,000 cDNA molecules came from approximately 1 to 10 million T cells. TCRdb reprocessed the PCR reads via MiXCR and lists one record per CDR3 protein. The table lists almost 700,000 distinct CDR3 sequences, about 60% of them singletons, with around 11% in the top ten. The chain recombines TRBV12-3 or TRBV12-4 with TRBJ2-2; 10 bases are a match to TRBD2. The sequenced sample was blood. The sequence was obtained from a girl aged 2-10 years with multiple sclerosis. The CDR3 DNA reads as TGTGCCAGCAGCGTAGCGGGGGGCACCGGGGAGCTGTTTTTT. Translating gives CASSVAGGTGELFF.